These 13 T cell receptor beta chains originate from one sample sequenced in a study of T cells in Graves' hyperthyroidism and ophthalmopathy. It was RNA transcripts that yielded the amplified TCR beta CDR3 regions. The HTBI primer set served for first-round RT-PCR of the TCR CDR3. TCRdb reprocessed the multiplex PCR reads with MiXCR, giving one entry per CDR3 protein. There are around 600,000 distinct CDR3 sequences in the sample; approximately 15% occur only once, and around 12% lies in the top ten. Sequencing used blood. These receptors all stem from a woman aged 45-65 years with Graves' ophthalmopathy.

This clonotype was seen more than once but under ten times. The CDR3 loop is CASSIYGRGYEGYTF. The CDR3 nucleotides are TGTGCCAGCAGCATCTACGGACGGGGGTATGAAGGCTACACCTTC. This chain links TRBV9 with TRBJ1-2, with TRBD1 as a possible D gene (5 bases). V was shortened by 4 bases and J by 8 bases, with 21 bases between the two germline ends. The CDR3 spans 15 residues. The germline gives CDR1 SGDLS, CDR2 YYNGEE.

Only a few counts were recorded for this clonotype. The chain employs TRBV6-2 or TRBV6-3 and TRBJ2-2; possibly TRBD2 for D (5 bases). Germline CDR1 MNHEY, CDR2 SVGEGT. V was pared by 7 bases and J by 4 bases, with 10 bases between. The CDR3 contains 13 residues. CDR3 nucleotides: TGTGCCAGCACCCCTAGCAGCACCGGGGAGCTGTTTTTT. Amino acid sequence: CASTPSSTGELFF.

This clonotype was observed at least ten times. The chain employs TRBV7-9 and TRBJ2-5, with no clear D. Germline V gene data show CDR1 as SEHNR and CDR2 as FQNEAQ (reference sequence). V dropped 7 bases and J dropped 2 bases, with 11 bases sitting between them. This CDR3 spans 13 amino acids. The CDR3 sequence is CASNRGFQETQYF. In nucleotides, the CDR3 is TGTGCCAGCAACCGTGGATTTCAAGAGACCCAGTACTTC.

This sequence joins TRBV12-3 or TRBV12-4 and TRBJ2-3; TRBD1 or TRBD2 may be the D gene (7 bases each). Between the trimmed V and J ends, which lost 6 bases and 1 base, there was a span of 14 bases. The CDR3 has 15 amino acids. CDR3 residues: CASRGGGGRTDTQYF. The DNA of the CDR3 is TGTGCCAGCAGGGGGGGAGGGGGCCGCACAGATACGCAGTATTTT.

Ten or more counts support this clonotype. The V and J genes are TRBV20-1 and TRBJ2-7, with 10 positions matching TRBD2. With 0 bases clipped from V and 0 bases from J, the junction kept 5 bases outside the gene matches. Germline values: CDR1 DFQATT, CDR2 SNEGSKA (reference sequence). The length of the CDR3 is 16 residues. CDR3 in amino acids: CSARDPTSGNSYEQYF. The CDR3 DNA sequence: TGCAGTGCTAGAGATCCAACTAGCGGGAACTCCTACGAGCAGTACTTC.

This clonotype was seen many times. The chain links TRBV20-1 to TRBJ1-6; 7 bases are a match to TRBD1. The CDR3 sequence is 14 residues long. CDR1 DFQATT and CDR2 SNEGSKA come from the germline V gene (reference sequence). V trimming: 4 bases; J trimming: 9 bases; junction bases outside the gene matches: 9. The CDR3 nucleotides read TGCAGTGCTACCCCTAGGGGGCGAGGTTCACCCCTCCACTTT. Protein sequence: CSATPRGRGSPLHF.

V gene TRBV4-1 combines with J gene TRBJ1-1; D unclear. The germline CDR1 and CDR2 sequences are MGHRA and YSYEKL. The V and J ends lost 3 bases and 6 bases respectively, with 11 bases between them. The CDR3 is 13 residues long. CDR3 nucleotides: TGCGCCAGCAGCCAGGTGGGGATCGCTGAAGCTTTCTTT. Its translation is CASSQVGIAEAFF.

This clonotype was observed many times. The gene calls are TRBV6-2 or TRBV6-3 and TRBJ1-1, with D unresolved. Germline assignment: CDR1 MNHEY and CDR2 SVGEGT. Trimming pared 1 base from V and 3 bases from J, leaving 6 bases between. The CDR3 runs 13 residues. The DNA for the CDR3 is TGTGCCAGCAGTTACTTCGGGGACACTGAAGCTTTCTTT. Its protein is CASSYFGDTEAFF.

This clonotype was counted many times. The rearrangement links TRBV5-1 to TRBJ2-7; tentative D call: TRBD1 (6 bases). Between the trimmed V and J ends, which lost 3 bases and 5 bases, there was a span of 9 bases. Germline assignment: CDR1 SGHRS and CDR2 YFSETQ. This CDR3 is built from 12 residues. This CDR3 reads CASSSHRDEQYF. CDR3 sequence (DNA): TGCGCCAGCAGCTCCCACAGGGACGAGCAGTACTTC.

The rearrangement links TRBV5-1 to TRBJ2-1; 9 bases are a match to TRBD2. The CDR3 sequence is 14 residues long. The trim removed 4 bases at V and 7 bases at J, leaving 6 bases unmatched. Germline V gene data show CDR1 as SGHRS and CDR2 as YFSETQ. This CDR3 is CASSNRTSVNEQFF. For the CDR3, the DNA is TGCGCCAGCAGCAACCGGACTAGCGTGAATGAGCAGTTCTTC. The variable domain in full, with the rest retrieved from reference TRBV5-1 and TRBJ2-1, is KAGVTQTPRYLIKTRGQQVTLSCSPISGHRSVSWYQQTPGQGLQFLFEYFSETQRNKGNFPGRFSGRQFSNSRSEMNVSTLELGDSALYLCASSNRTSVNEQFFGPGTRLTVL.

This clonotype was seen ten or more times. The V gene is TRBV12-3 or TRBV12-4, the J gene TRBJ1-2, with D uncertain. This CDR3 has 12 amino acids. V lost 8 bases and J 8 bases, leaving 15 bases between the germline ends. The DNA for the CDR3 is TGTGCCAGCGGGTTCCCAGAAGGCGGCTACACCTTC. This encodes CASGFPEGGYTF.

The V and J genes are TRBV9 and TRBJ1-6; D gene uncertain. With 3 bases removed from V and 10 bases from J, the gap between germline ends came to 20 bases. The CDR3 consists of 16 residues. Germline V CDR1 and CDR2: SGDLS, YYNGEE. The CDR3 DNA reads as TGTGCCAGCAGCGCCCCCGTAGCAGGAGGAGAGTCACCCCTCCACTTT. It codes for CASSAPVAGGESPLHF. Full variable domain (remainder filled in from reference TRBV9 and TRBJ1-6): DSGVTQTPKHLITATGQRVTLRCSPRSGDLSVYWYQQSLDQGLQFLIQYYNGEERAKGNILERFSAQQFPDLHSELNLSSLELGDSALYFCASSAPVAGGESPLHFGNGTRLTVT.

The chain recombines TRBV5-4 with TRBJ2-3; D gene ambiguous. Trimming took 0 bases from V and 0 from J, leaving 11 bases between them. Germline values: CDR1 SGHNT, CDR2 YYREEE (reference sequence). The CDR3 contains 16 residues. CDR3 region: CASSLDGGASTDTQYF. The CDR3 nucleotides are TGTGCCAGCAGCTTGGATGGCGGCGCTAGCACAGATACGCAGTATTTT. The full variable domain, rest sourced from reference TRBV5-4 and TRBJ2-3, is ETGVTQSPTHLIKTRGQQVTLRCSSQSGHNTVSWYQQALGQGPQFIFQYYREEENGRGNFPPRFSGLQFPNYSSELNVNALELDDSALYLCASSLDGGASTDTQYFGPGTRLTVL.